The present TCR beta chain was sequenced within a study of cytomegalovirus exposure and HLA in healthy donors (dated by TCRdb to 2016 to 2017). For the wider study: In an earlier analysis of 587 of the donors, 276 Gb of sequence data and 117 million unique TCR beta sequences from 150 million to 200 million T cells were reported. Approximately 300 gigabases of sequencing data and 91 million or so unique TCR sequences made up an early release that covered 500 to 650 HLA-typed donors. The genetic ancestry cluster associated with self-reported Caucasian donors included 81% of the roughly 380 genotyped donors. The aim of the study was to test whether cataloging public T cell receptors could identify signatures of past pathogen exposure. The study used immunosequencing to profile the T cell repertoires of 666 subjects and linked those repertoires to cytomegalovirus serostatus. A separate validation cohort of some 130 different subjects was used in addition to the roughly 700-subject first cohort. To predict cytomegalovirus infection status, the study brought together high-throughput TCR immunosequencing, statistical association of individual TCRs with disease status, and machine learning. To study patterns of TCR occurrence, a later analysis re-analyzed previously published TCR beta repertoires from several hundred donors and added high-resolution HLA genotyping. Rather than drawing on any new phenotypic data, the later analysis identified candidate immune exposures from TCR beta sequences and the way those sequences occurred across donors. In an earlier analysis of around 540 of the donors, high-throughput TCR beta sequencing was used to judge whether each TCR beta V gene segment behaved as functional or pseudogenic. Donor age, sex, ethnicity and CMV serostatus were compiled alongside the repertoire data. Genome-wide SNP genotypes for about 60% of the roughly 700 donors were used in a later genetic analysis, which treated that subset as a discovery cohort. Every discovery cohort repertoire had been produced on one sequencing platform. Class I and class II HLA loci were covered by the typing at four-digit resolution. Typing coverage differed by locus: A, B, C, DRB1 and DQB1 were typed in roughly 620-640 donors, DQA1 in 522, DPA1 in approximately 600, and DPB1 in around 440. Four to six DR-DQ haplotypes were handled as single units for association and clustering, since linkage in the cohort was strong. Among 398 genotyped donors of the cohort, an average of roughly 230,000 unique TCR beta nucleotide sequences was sequenced per donor, of which about 19% were non-productive.

The cohort consisted of 650 to 850 healthy bone marrow donors. All cohort members were sampled while nominally healthy, although unrecorded immune exposures were likely present. The donor tested CMV seronegative, placing the donor among the 350 or so seronegative members of the cohort. Every donor gave a peripheral blood sample, and the peripheral blood mononuclear cells from that sample were used for TCR beta sequencing. The Qiagen DNeasy Blood Extraction Kit was used to extract genomic DNA from the blood cell samples. What the research found in general, with its limitations: It was suggested by the authors that the approach could potentially be generalized to other disease states and immunological phenotypes. In vitro tests confirmed that a few of the cytomegalovirus-associated TCR beta chains recognize cytomegalovirus antigens. A cluster of highly shared sequence variants was judged likely to represent a technical artifact of the sequencing pipeline. When HLA alleles, especially DR and DQ, strongly co-occurred, TCR associations were difficult to assign to individual alleles. In an earlier analysis of approximately 590 of the donors, most TCR beta V segments appeared in productive rearrangements about 87% or about 30% of the time, broadly matching IMGT annotations. In a later analysis, HLA-associated TCR beta chains were found to be more clonally expanded and to have lower generation probabilities than equally common non-associated chains. A further reported finding was that TCR beta sequences accurately predicted the HLA-A and HLA-B alleles for most subjects in the first cohort. Linkage disequilibrium might explain the correlated functional status among segregating V segments, but an unknown experimental factor could not be ruled out. A later genetic analysis associated a missense DCLRE1C variant with V-gene and J-gene trimming of TCR beta chains, and an independent cohort replicated the association. Because counts were too low, seventeen rarely observed V segments, including chromosome 9 orphons, were excluded from the earlier analysis of under 650 of the donors. For the cohort, immune exposure information was limited to CMV serostatus. Sequencing depth was assumed to be roughly uniform across donors in the presence/absence analyses, though that assumption may not hold. Specific HLA alleles were associated with around 18,000 TCR beta sequences at a false discovery rate of 0.05 in a later analysis. This cohort had only TCR beta chains sequenced, and the lack of alpha or paired-chain data limited which features could be detected. In a later genetic analysis, fewer N-insertions in productive TCRs were reported among donors in an Asian-associated ancestry cluster than the approximately 710-donor mean. Most CMV-associated TCR beta chains appeared to be HLA-restricted in a later analysis, and the HLA associations seemed to be driven largely by CMV exposure. Because HLA typing was missing for some donors at each locus, association tests included only the typed subset. The classifier was reported to diagnose cytomegalovirus status with high specificity and sensitivity in both the original cohort and the validation cohort. A later analysis found that TCR association rates varied across HLA loci, with DRB1 alleles showing the most associated TCRs and HLA-C alleles the fewest. A total of fewer than 200 TCR beta chains were listed by the study as associated with cytomegalovirus. While some public TCRs were present in many individuals, most TCR sequences turned up only very rarely across donors. According to a later analysis, parvovirus B19, influenza, CMV and Epstein-Barr virus appeared linked to several top co-occurrence clusters. Some IMGT-functional V segments, including TRBV6-2 and TRBV6-3, could not be distinguished by the 87-base-pair reads and were therefore excluded.

The germline V gene supplies CDR1 MDHEN and CDR2 SYDVKM. The CDR3 runs 19 amino acids, cysteine and phenylalanine included. Of all the DNA, just the CDR3 is kept, 57 bases in frame from base 1. Trimming removed 5 bases from V and 0 bases from J; the gene matches leave 11 bases unexplained. Remarks on this clone: The clone's antigen remains unknown. No much larger clonotype is one base removed from it; base qualities were not supplied.

Libraries came from the immunoSEQ multiplex PCR assay. For the multiplex PCR, a mixture combining 60 forward primers for TCR Vbeta segments and 13 reverse primers for TCR Jbeta segments was used. A multiplex PCR assay on genomic DNA amplified the CDR3 region of rearranged TCR beta genes. Amplified TCR beta libraries were sequenced as 87-base-pair reads on the Illumina HiSeq System. Turning to the authors' computational methods: A later analysis tallied around 87 million unique TCR beta chains across the 650 to 750 repertoires, and about 12 million of those chains were shared by two or more donors. To remove PCR and sequencing errors, raw reads were error-corrected and collapsed into unique sequences using a nearest-neighbor algorithm that merged closely related sequences. CDR3 sequences were aligned to IMGT reference sequences to assign V, D and J gene segments. Each retained sequence needed at least a six-nucleotide match to both a V gene segment and a J gene segment. Rearrangements were called productive when the CDR3 lacked stop codons and stayed in frame with V and J; all others were non-productive. Following IMGT convention, CDR3 was defined as the stretch from the second conserved V-encoded cysteine to the conserved J-encoded phenylalanine. The earlier analysis of a few hundred of the donors excluded any sequence lacking an unambiguous match to a single V gene segment. An earlier analysis of 587 of the donors classified V segments as functional when productive rearrangements were above 56.7% and as segregating when the standard deviation between donors was above 5%. To diagnose cytomegalovirus status from the catalog of TCR beta chain sequences, a statistical classification framework was built. In a later analysis, TCR nucleotide sequences were compared against IMGT/GENE-DB human TR gene sequences so that V and J genes could be assigned. Using the TCRdist pipeline, a later analysis assigned CDR3 sequences along with most-parsimonious VDJ recombination scenarios. A later analysis defined each TCR beta chain by its CDR3 amino acid sequence plus V-gene family, and excluded reads lacking a unique V-gene family. To address suspected cross-contamination and a sequencing artifact, a later analysis removed several hundred highly shared, low-generation-probability nucleotide sequences. For each public chain, a later analysis derived a clonal expansion index from normalized ranks of inferred template counts within each repertoire. Generation probabilities in a later analysis came from a VDJ recombination model fitted to out-of-frame rearrangements, and those results were checked against IGoR. In a later analysis, TCR-TCR, TCR-HLA and TCR-CMV co-occurrence was scored with hypergeometric tests, and a repertoire-size bias correction was applied to TCR pairs. False discovery rates were estimated in a later analysis by permuting HLA or CMV assignments 20 times. A later analysis grouped co-occurring TCRs with DBSCAN, adding TCRdist sequence similarity when clustering within HLA-allele-positive subsets. Repertoires with fewer than 30,000 or more than 120,000 public chains, plus five repertoires with anomalous nucleotide sharing, were excluded from co-occurrence clustering. Not all clones reach the TCRdb copy of this immuneACCESS table, which keeps in-frame sequences only. Checked studies attribute under half of the gap to unresolved V genes and leave the rest unexplained. V and J calls and clone size are given by that table; D and trimming were obtained from the DNA. The sample table holds 110,000 to 150,000 clones, of which almost 85% were seen once. Jointly, the top ten make up around 1.9% of the sample.

The chain links TRBV28 with TRBJ2-7; TRBD2 fits 15 bases in the junction. Sequenced sample: PBMCs. The source is a woman in her forties in good health and CMV-seronegative. Here is the DNA: TGTGCCAGCAGTACTCCGGGACTAGCGGGAGGTCTTTCCTCCTACGAGCAGTACTTC. This yields the protein CASSTPGLAGGLSSYEQYF.